A selection of T cell receptor beta chains follows, all from one sample in a study of early T cells in non-severe SARS-CoV-2 infection. One entry per CDR3 protein results from TCRdb running MiXCR on the 5' RACE reads. The sample carries about 36,000 distinct CDR3 sequences, less than 7.5% recorded once. Material: whole blood, obtained at baseline. The source of these receptors is an adult who was a healthcare worker with PCR-confirmed SARS-CoV-2 infection or an uninfected control (not recorded which). CDR3s include the opening cysteine and the closing phenylalanine or tryptophan. Each record gives: D gene, J gene, clone size, V gene, CDR3 DNA, CDR3 protein. D genes are given only for firm matches. The size entry is marked missing in some rows and otherwise reads once, few, many or a size class.

D gene: -; J gene: TRBJ2-7; clone size: many; V gene: TRBV11-2; CDR3 DNA: TGTGCCAGCAGCTTAGAACGGCAGTCCTACGAGCAGTACTTC; CDR3 protein: CASSLERQSYEQYF
D gene: -; J gene: TRBJ2-3; clone size: -; V gene: TRBV30; CDR3 DNA: TGTGCCTGGAGCCCCGCGGCATATACGCAGTATTTT; CDR3 protein: CAWSPAAYTQYF
D gene: TRBD1; J gene: TRBJ2-5; clone size: -; V gene: TRBV5-5; CDR3 DNA: TGTGCCAGCAGCTTGATATGGGACAGCCAAGAGACCCAGTACTTC; CDR3 protein: CASSLIWDSQETQYF
D gene: -; J gene: TRBJ2-7; clone size: few; V gene: TRBV12-3/TRBV12-4; CDR3 DNA: TGTGCCAGCAGTTTTGTTCCAGCGGCCTACGAGCAGTACTTC; CDR3 protein: CASSFVPAAYEQYF
D gene: -; J gene: TRBJ1-2; clone size: many; V gene: TRBV7-2; CDR3 DNA: TGTGCCAGCAGCTTAGCTTGGACAGTCTATGGCTACACCTTC; CDR3 protein: CASSLAWTVYGYTF
D gene: -; J gene: TRBJ1-2; clone size: -; V gene: TRBV12-3/TRBV12-4; CDR3 DNA: TGTGCCAGCAGTTTATCTATAGGGGTTAACTATGGCTACACCTTC; CDR3 protein: CASSLSIGVNYGYTF
D gene: -; J gene: TRBJ1-1; clone size: -; V gene: TRBV5-5; CDR3 DNA: TGTGCCAGCACCCCAAGAGGGATCGCAACTGAAGCTTTCTTT; CDR3 protein: CASTPRGIATEAFF
D gene: -; J gene: TRBJ2-5; clone size: few; V gene: TRBV5-5; CDR3 DNA: TGTGCCAGCAGCGGACAGTACGGAAGAGAGACCCAGTACTTC; CDR3 protein: CASSGQYGRETQYF
D gene: TRBD2; J gene: TRBJ2-1; clone size: few; V gene: TRBV24-1; CDR3 DNA: TGTGCCACCTGGAACGGGAGGGTCGTCTGTGAGCAGTTCTTC; CDR3 protein: CATWNGRVVCEQFF
D gene: TRBD2; J gene: TRBJ2-1; clone size: few; V gene: TRBV19; CDR3 DNA: TGTGCCAGTAGTGCCAGCGGGGAACGGGATGAGCAGTTCTTC; CDR3 protein: CASSASGERDEQFF
D gene: -; J gene: TRBJ1-3; clone size: -; V gene: TRBV7-2; CDR3 DNA: TGTGTCAGCAGCCCCGAGAATAGGGGAAACACCATATATTTT; CDR3 protein: CVSSPENRGNTIYF
D gene: TRBD1; J gene: TRBJ2-7; clone size: many; V gene: TRBV11-1; CDR3 DNA: TGTGCCAGCAGCTTAGGATCGGACAGGGCTGTCTCCGAGCAGTACTTC; CDR3 protein: CASSLGSDRAVSEQYF
D gene: -; J gene: TRBJ2-2; clone size: many; V gene: TRBV7-9; CDR3 DNA: TGTGCCAGCATGGAGTTCGGGGAGCTGTTTTTT; CDR3 protein: CASMEFGELFF
D gene: -; J gene: TRBJ1-5; clone size: -; V gene: TRBV5-1; CDR3 DNA: TGCGCCAGCAGCTTGGACGGAGAGTCTAATCAGCCCCAGCATTTT; CDR3 protein: CASSLDGESNQPQHF
D gene: -; J gene: TRBJ1-1; clone size: many; V gene: TRBV27; CDR3 DNA: TGTGCCAGCAGTTTAGCCGCCGGGAGCAAAGAAGCTTTCTTT; CDR3 protein: CASSLAAGSKEAFF
D gene: TRBD1; J gene: TRBJ2-7; clone size: large; V gene: TRBV13; CDR3 DNA: TGTGCCAGCAGCTCCGGGACAGCGGACTACGAGCAGTACTTC; CDR3 protein: CASSSGTADYEQYF
D gene: TRBD2; J gene: TRBJ2-3; clone size: many; V gene: TRBV11-2; CDR3 DNA: TGTGCCAGCAGCCAAACTAGCGGGAGCGTCGCCACGCAGTATTTT; CDR3 protein: CASSQTSGSVATQYF
D gene: TRBD1; J gene: TRBJ2-7; clone size: -; V gene: TRBV2; CDR3 DNA: TGTGCCAGCAAGGGACAGGGCTACGAGCAGTACTTC; CDR3 protein: CASKGQGYEQYF
D gene: -; J gene: TRBJ2-7; clone size: few; V gene: TRBV7-9; CDR3 DNA: TGTGCCAGCAGCTTCGGGGACGTCGGCCACGAGCAGTACTTC; CDR3 protein: CASSFGDVGHEQYF
D gene: -; J gene: TRBJ2-6; clone size: many; V gene: TRBV4-1; CDR3 DNA: TGCGCCAGCAGCCAAGTTACCTCTGGGGCCAACGTCCTGACTTTC; CDR3 protein: CASSQVTSGANVLTF